Detailed here is one TCR beta chain. Its antigen is undetermined. TCRdb fed the reads into MiXCR, producing one record per CDR3 protein. The sample yields hundreds of thousands of distinct CDR3 sequences, around 35% seen once. J gave up 7 bases and V 5 bases, and 22 bases lay outside the gene matches. CDR1 is SGHNT, CDR2 YENEEA, per germline. The CDR3 contains 19 residues. The data were taken from a study of T cell repertoires in cytomegalovirus infection. Study-wide background: The authors relied on CMV epitopes, both recently identified HLA-C-restricted and well-studied HLA-B-restricted. Public TCR beta signatures provided an indication of both CMV infection and a matching HLA type. Study outcomes and limitations: In two of eight donors, the top clonotype was HLA-C-restricted CMV-specific. Public TCR beta family frequency separated CMV-and-HLA carriers, including in an independent cohort.

The chain is built from TRBV11-3 and TRBJ2-1; 8 bases are a match to TRBD1. This sequence originates from a human donor in good health (CMV status not recorded). Some clones in this sample may be carry-over from other donors' samples. The sample in question was cultured PBMCs, obtained from culture after CMV antigen stimulation. The CDR3 here is CASSLTRMTGVQRGNEQFF. The CDR3 DNA reads as TGTGCCAGCAGCCTAACCAGAATGACAGGGGTCCAACGAGGGAATGAGCAGTTCTTC.